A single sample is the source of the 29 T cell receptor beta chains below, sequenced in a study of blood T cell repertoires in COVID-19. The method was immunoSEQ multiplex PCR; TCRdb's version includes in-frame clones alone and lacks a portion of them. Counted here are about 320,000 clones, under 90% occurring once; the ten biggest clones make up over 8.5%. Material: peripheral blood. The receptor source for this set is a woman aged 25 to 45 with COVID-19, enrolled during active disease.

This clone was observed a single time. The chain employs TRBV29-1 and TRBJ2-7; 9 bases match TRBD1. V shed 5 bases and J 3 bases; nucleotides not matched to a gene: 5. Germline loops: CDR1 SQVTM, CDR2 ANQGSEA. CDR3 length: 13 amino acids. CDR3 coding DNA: TGCAGCGTTCAACAGGGGGCGGGCTACGAGCAGTACTTC. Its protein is CSVQQGAGYEQYF.

For the CDR3, the DNA is TGTGCCAGCAGCGTAGTGGAGGCCGGGGAGCTGTTTTTT. It is translated as CASSVVEAGELFF. The V call is TRBV9, the J call TRBJ2-2; D might be TRBD2 (5 bases). V lost 0 bases, J lost 6 bases, and 6 bases lay in between. The CDR3 sequence is 13 residues long. Germline values: CDR1 SGDLS, CDR2 YYNGEE.

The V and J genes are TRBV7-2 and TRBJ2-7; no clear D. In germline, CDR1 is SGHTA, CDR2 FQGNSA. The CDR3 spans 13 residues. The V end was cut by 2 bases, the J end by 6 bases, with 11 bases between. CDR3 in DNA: TGTGCCAGCAGCTTATTGAAACAGACCGAGCAGTACTTC. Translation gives CASSLLKQTEQYF.

Written as DNA, the CDR3 is TGTGCCAGCAGCTTACGCGGGGGGTCTCAATCCTACGAGCAGTACTTC. This translates into CASSLRGGSQSYEQYF. The chain links TRBV7-2 to TRBJ2-7; TRBD2 matches 8 bases. The CDR3 covers 16 residues. J lost 1 base, V lost 2 bases, and 7 bases had no gene match. The germline V gene encodes CDR1 SGHTA and CDR2 FQGNSA. The entire variable domain, with the rest obtained from reference TRBV7-2 and TRBJ2-7, is as follows: GAGVSQSPSNKVTEKGKDVELRCDPISGHTALYWYRQSLGQGLEFLIYFQGNSAPDKSGLPSDRFSAERTGGSVSTLTIQRTQQEDSAVYLCASSLRGGSQSYEQYFGPGTRLTVT.

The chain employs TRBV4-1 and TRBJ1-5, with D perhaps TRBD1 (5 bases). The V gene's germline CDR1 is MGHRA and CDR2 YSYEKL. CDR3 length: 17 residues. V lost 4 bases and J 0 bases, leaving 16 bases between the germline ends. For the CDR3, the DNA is TGCGCCAGCAGCCCCCTCTTCGCTGGGGCTAGCAATCAGCCCCAGCATTTT. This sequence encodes CASSPLFAGASNQPQHF.

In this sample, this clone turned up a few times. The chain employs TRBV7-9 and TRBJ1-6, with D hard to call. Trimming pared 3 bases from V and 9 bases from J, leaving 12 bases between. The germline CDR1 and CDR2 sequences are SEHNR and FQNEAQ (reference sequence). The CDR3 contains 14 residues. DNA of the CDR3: TGTGCCAGCAGCTTCACGGGATTGAGTTCACCCCTCCACTTT. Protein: CASSFTGLSSPLHF.

For the CDR3, the DNA is TGTGCCATCGCGGGGCCTTCTCCCGAGCAGTACTTC. Translated: CAIAGPSPEQYF. The J gene is TRBJ2-7, the V gene TRBV10-3; D possibly corresponds to TRBD2 (6 bases). This CDR3 is 12 amino acids long. The ends were cut back, 8 bases at V and 6 bases at J, with 14 bases in the middle. CDR1 and CDR2 from the germline V gene are ENHRY and SYGVKD.

CDR3 in amino acids: CAWGLAGGLPRNTGELFF. CDR3 nucleotide sequence: TGTGCCTGGGGATTAGCGGGGGGGCTCCCTAGGAACACCGGGGAGCTGTTTTTT. The chain has TRBV30 and TRBJ2-2, with 11 bases fitting TRBD2. CDR1 and CDR2 from the germline V gene are GTSNPN and SVGIG (reference sequence). This CDR3 contains 18 residues. The trim removed 5 bases at V and 1 base at J, leaving 12 bases unmatched.

The CDR3 region is CASRGYNTGELFF. CDR3 bases: TGTGCCAGCCGAGGATATAACACCGGGGAGCTGTTTTTT. V gene TRBV6-5 combines with J gene TRBJ2-2; D gene ambiguous. The V gene's germline CDR1 is MNHEY and CDR2 SVGAGI. V was shortened by 8 bases and J by 2 bases, with 9 bases between the two germline ends. The CDR3 covers 13 residues.

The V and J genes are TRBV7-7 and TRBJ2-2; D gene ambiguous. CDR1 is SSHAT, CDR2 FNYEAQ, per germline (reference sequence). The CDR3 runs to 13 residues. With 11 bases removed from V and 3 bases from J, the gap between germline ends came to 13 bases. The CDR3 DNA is TGTGCCCGACTGCTTTACCACACCGGGGAGCTGTTTTTT. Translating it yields CARLLYHTGELFF.

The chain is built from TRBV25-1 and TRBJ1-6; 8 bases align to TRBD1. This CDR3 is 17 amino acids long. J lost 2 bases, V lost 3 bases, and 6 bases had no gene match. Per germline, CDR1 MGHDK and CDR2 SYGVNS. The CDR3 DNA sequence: TGTGCCAGCAGTGACCCCGACAGGGGCGCCTATAATTCACCCCTCCACTTT. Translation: CASSDPDRGAYNSPLHF.

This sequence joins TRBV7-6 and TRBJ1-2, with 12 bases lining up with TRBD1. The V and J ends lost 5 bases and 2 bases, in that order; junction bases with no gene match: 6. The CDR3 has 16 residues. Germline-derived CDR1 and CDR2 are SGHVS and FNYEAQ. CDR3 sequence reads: CASSAGTGGRNYGYTF. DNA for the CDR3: TGTGCCAGCAGCGCCGGGACAGGGGGCAGGAACTATGGCTACACCTTC.

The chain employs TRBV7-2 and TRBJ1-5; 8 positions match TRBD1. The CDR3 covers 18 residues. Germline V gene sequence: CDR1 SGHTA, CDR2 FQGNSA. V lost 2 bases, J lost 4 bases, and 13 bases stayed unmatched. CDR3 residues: CASSLHMLRTGKNQPQHF. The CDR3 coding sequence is TGTGCCAGCAGCTTACATATGCTCCGGACAGGGAAAAATCAGCCCCAGCATTTT.

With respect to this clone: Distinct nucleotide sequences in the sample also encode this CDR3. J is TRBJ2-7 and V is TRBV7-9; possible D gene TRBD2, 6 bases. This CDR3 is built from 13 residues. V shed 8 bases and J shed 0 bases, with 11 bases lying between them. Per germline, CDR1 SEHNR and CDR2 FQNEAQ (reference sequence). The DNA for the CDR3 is TGTGCCAGCTCCCTAGCGAACTCCTACGAGCAGTACTTC. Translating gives CASSLANSYEQYF.

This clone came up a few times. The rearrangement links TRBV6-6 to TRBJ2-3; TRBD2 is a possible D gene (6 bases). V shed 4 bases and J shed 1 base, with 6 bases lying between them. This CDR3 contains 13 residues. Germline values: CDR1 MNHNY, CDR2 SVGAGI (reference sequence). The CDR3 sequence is CASSSSGTDTQYF. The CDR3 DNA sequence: TGTGCCAGCAGTTCTAGCGGCACAGATACGCAGTATTTT.

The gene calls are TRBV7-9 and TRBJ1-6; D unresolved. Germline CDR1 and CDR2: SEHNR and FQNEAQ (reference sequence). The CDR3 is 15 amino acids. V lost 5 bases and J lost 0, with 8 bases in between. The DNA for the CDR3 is TGTGCCAGCAGCCTCCCTAGCTCCTATAATTCACCCCTCCACTTT. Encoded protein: CASSLPSSYNSPLHF. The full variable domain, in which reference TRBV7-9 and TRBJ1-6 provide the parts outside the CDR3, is DTGVSQNPRHKITKRGQNVTFRCDPISEHNRLYWYRQTLGQGPEFLTYFQNEAQLEKSRLLSDRFSAERPKGSFSTLEIQRTEQGDSAMYLCASSLPSSYNSPLHFGNGTRLTVT.

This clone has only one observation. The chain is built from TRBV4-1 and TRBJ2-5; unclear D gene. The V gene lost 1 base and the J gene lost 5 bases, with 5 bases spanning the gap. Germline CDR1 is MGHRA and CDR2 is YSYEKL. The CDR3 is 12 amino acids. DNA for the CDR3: TGCGCCAGCAGCCAAGCCTACGAGACCCAGTACTTC. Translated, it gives CASSQAYETQYF.

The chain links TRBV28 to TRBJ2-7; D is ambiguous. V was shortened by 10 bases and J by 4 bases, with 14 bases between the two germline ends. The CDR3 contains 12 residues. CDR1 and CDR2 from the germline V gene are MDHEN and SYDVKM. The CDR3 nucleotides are TGTGCCATCGAAGCCCTTAATTACGAGCAGTACTTC. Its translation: CAIEALNYEQYF.

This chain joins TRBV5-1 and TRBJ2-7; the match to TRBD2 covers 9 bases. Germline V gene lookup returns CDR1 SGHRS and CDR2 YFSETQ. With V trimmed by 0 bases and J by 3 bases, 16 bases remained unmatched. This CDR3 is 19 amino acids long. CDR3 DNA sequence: TGCGCCAGCAGCTTGGGGGCACAGGGTAGCGGGGGATCCCTCTACGAGCAGTACTTC. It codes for CASSLGAQGSGGSLYEQYF. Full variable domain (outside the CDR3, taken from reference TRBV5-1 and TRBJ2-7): KAGVTQTPRYLIKTRGQQVTLSCSPISGHRSVSWYQQTPGQGLQFLFEYFSETQRNKGNFPGRFSGRQFSNSRSEMNVSTLELGDSALYLCASSLGAQGSGGSLYEQYFGPGTRLTVT.

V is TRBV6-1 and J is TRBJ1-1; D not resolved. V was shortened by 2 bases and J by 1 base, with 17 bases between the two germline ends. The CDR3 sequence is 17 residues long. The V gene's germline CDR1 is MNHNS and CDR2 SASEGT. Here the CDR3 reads CASSETVYRFGNTEAFF. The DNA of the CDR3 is TGTGCCAGCAGTGAAACCGTCTACCGGTTTGGGAACACTGAAGCTTTCTTT.

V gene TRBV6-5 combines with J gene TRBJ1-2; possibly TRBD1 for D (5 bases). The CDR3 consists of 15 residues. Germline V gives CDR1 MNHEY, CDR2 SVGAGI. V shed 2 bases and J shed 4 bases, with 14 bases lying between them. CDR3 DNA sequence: TGTGCCAGCAGTTACGGGGGGACGGGGGGCTATGGCTACACCTTC. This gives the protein CASSYGGTGGYGYTF.

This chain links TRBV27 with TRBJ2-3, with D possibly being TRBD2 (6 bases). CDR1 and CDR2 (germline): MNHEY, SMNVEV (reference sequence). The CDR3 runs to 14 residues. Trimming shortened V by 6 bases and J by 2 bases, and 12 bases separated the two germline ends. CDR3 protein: CASSSGTLTDTQYF. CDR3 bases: TGTGCCAGCAGCTCAGGGACTCTCACAGATACGCAGTATTTT.

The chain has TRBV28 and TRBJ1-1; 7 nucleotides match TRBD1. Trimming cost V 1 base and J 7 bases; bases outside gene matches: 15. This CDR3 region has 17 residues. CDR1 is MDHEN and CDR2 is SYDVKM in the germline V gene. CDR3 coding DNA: TGTGCCAGCAGTTTATCTCCGGGACAGAGGAGAGAGGTTGAAGCTTTCTTT. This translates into CASSLSPGQRREVEAFF.

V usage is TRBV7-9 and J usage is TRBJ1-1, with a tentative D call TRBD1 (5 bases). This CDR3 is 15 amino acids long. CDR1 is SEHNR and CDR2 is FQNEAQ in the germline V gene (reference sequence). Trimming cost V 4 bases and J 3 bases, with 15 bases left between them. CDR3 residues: CASSSGGALDTEAFF. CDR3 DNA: TGTGCCAGCAGCTCAGGTGGGGCTTTGGACACTGAAGCTTTCTTT.

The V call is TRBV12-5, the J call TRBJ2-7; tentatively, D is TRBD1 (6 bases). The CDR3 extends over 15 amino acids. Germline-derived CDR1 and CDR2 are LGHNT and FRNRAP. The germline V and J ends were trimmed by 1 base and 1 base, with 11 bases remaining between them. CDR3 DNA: TGTGCTAGTGGTTTGGAGAACAGGGTTTCCTACGAGCAGTACTTC. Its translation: CASGLENRVSYEQYF.

The CDR3 DNA follows: TGTGCCAGCAGTGCAAGACTAGCGGGGGGTTCCAACTCCTACAATGAGCAGTTCTTC. This codes for CASSARLAGGSNSYNEQFF. The V gene is TRBV6-1, the J gene TRBJ2-1; 13 positions agree with TRBD2. This CDR3 has 19 amino acids. Germline CDR1 reads MNHNS; CDR2 reads SASEGT. Trimming took 4 bases from V and 0 from J; bases not matched to a gene: 9.

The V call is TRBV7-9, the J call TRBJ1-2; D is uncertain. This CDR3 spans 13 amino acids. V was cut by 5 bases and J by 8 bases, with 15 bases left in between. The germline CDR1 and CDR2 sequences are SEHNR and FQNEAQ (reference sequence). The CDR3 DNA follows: TGTGCCAGCAGCCCGGCGGCGAGGAGGGGCTACACCTTC. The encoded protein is CASSPAARRGYTF.

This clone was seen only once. The CDR3 nucleotides read TGTGCCAGCAGGGACCTGGAGGGAGCGGGGTACGAGCAGTACTTC. This sequence encodes CASRDLEGAGYEQYF. V is TRBV2 and J is TRBJ2-7, with 7 bases that match TRBD2. CDR3 size: 15 residues. Looked up from germline, CDR1 is SNHLY and CDR2 is FYNNEI. V lost 6 bases, J lost 4 bases, and 12 bases stayed unmatched.

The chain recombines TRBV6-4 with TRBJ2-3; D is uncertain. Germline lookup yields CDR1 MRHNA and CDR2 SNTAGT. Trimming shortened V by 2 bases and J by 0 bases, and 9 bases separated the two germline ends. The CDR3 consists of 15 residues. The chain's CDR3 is CASSDVPTSTDTQYF. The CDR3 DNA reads TGTGCCAGCAGTGACGTGCCCACTAGCACAGATACGCAGTATTTT.